Listed below are T cell receptor beta chains from one sample, sequenced in a study of blood T cell repertoires in COVID-19. The table came from immunoSEQ multiplex PCR; TCRdb's copy has only in-frame clones and leaves some out. The sample comprises approximately 170,000 clones, 70% to 90% of which are singletons, and 4% rests with the top ten. What was sequenced was peripheral blood. Receptor source: a woman aged 70-85 years with acute or convalescent COVID-19. Both conserved end residues are part of each CDR3. The D gene is left open where the match is weak. A row's size may be missing; if present it is once, few, many or a size class.

abundance	d_gene	j_gene	v_gene	CDR3aa	CDR3nt
.	TRBD1	TRBJ1-1	TRBV7-3	CASSSGTGALEAFF	TGTGCCAGCAGCTCCGGGACAGGGGCCCTTGAAGCTTTCTTT
.	.	TRBJ2-1	TRBV6-6	CASSYSRGLEQFF	TGTGCCAGCAGTTACTCGAGAGGACTAGAGCAGTTCTTC
.	.	TRBJ1-6	TRBV27	CASSSSTGSPLHF	TGTGCCAGCAGTTCGTCGACGGGGTCACCCCTCCACTTT
once	.	TRBJ1-1	TRBV30	CAWSSGSGYTEAFF	TGTGCCTGGAGTAGTGGATCCGGGTACACTGAAGCTTTCTTT
once	TRBD2	TRBJ2-5	TRBV5-1	CASSLALGLAGQETQYF	TGCGCCAGCAGCTTGGCCTTGGGACTAGCGGGACAAGAGACCCAGTACTTC
.	TRBD1	TRBJ1-5	TRBV4-3	CASSQEGAGGQPQHF	TGCGCCAGCAGCCAAGAAGGGGCAGGGGGTCAGCCCCAGCATTTT
.	.	TRBJ1-5	TRBV2	CASSRGQPQHF	TGTGCCAGCAGCAGAGGTCAGCCCCAGCATTTT
.	TRBD1	TRBJ2-3	TRBV7-2	CASSLQGQGAQYF	TGTGCCAGCAGCTTACAAGGGCAGGGGGCGCAGTATTTT
.	.	TRBJ1-1	TRBV27	CASSLNGRVLDTEAFF	TGTGCCAGCAGTTTAAACGGCAGGGTATTGGACACTGAAGCTTTCTTT
.	.	TRBJ2-7	TRBV7-2	CASSLGLGSEQYF	TGTGCCAGCAGCTTAGGGCTAGGTTCCGAGCAGTACTTC
once	TRBD1	TRBJ1-4	TRBV27	CASRKPGQGTEKLFF	TGTGCCAGCAGGAAACCGGGACAGGGAACTGAAAAACTGTTTTTT
.	TRBD2	TRBJ2-1	TRBV5-4	CASSLSGTSGRNEQFF	TGTGCCAGCAGCTTGTCGGGGACTAGCGGGAGAAATGAGCAGTTCTTC
few	TRBD1	TRBJ1-2	TRBV9	CASSENRGPYYGYTF	TGTGCCAGCAGCGAAAACAGGGGACCATACTATGGCTACACCTTC
.	.	TRBJ2-2	TRBV25-1	CASSRGYTNTGELFF	TGTGCCAGCAGCAGGGGATATACGAACACCGGGGAGCTGTTTTTT
.	.	TRBJ1-1	TRBV7-3	CASSLIPGTNTEAFF	TGTGCCAGCAGCTTAATTCCGGGAACGAACACTGAAGCTTTCTTT
few	.	TRBJ2-7	TRBV30	CAWSRMARLGGEQYF	TGTGCCTGGAGTAGGATGGCTCGCCTCGGGGGCGAGCAGTACTTC
.	.	TRBJ1-1	TRBV15	CATSRQKNTEAFF	TGTGCCACCAGCAGACAGAAGAACACTGAAGCTTTCTTT
.	TRBD2	TRBJ2-3	TRBV7-6	CASSLAGTSVAADTQYF	TGTGCCAGCAGCTTAGCTGGGACTAGCGTCGCTGCAGATACGCAGTATTTT
few	.	TRBJ1-1	TRBV5-1	CASSPSGGSEAFF	TGCGCCAGCTCCCCGAGTGGGGGGTCTGAAGCTTTCTTT
once	.	TRBJ2-1	TRBV5-6	CASSYLRNEQFF	TGTGCCAGCAGTTATCTCAGAAATGAGCAGTTCTTC
.	.	TRBJ2-1	TRBV27	CASSTVGRGYNEQFF	TGTGCCAGCAGTACCGTGGGAAGGGGTTACAATGAGCAGTTCTTC
.	.	TRBJ1-6	TRBV19	CASSSGRGDNSPLHF	TGTGCCAGTAGCAGTGGACGGGGGGATAATTCACCCCTCCACTTT
.	.	TRBJ2-5	TRBV20-1	CSASDPELPQYF	TGCAGTGCTAGTGACCCGGAGTTGCCCCAGTACTTC
.	TRBD2	TRBJ2-1	TRBV6-2/TRBV6-3	CASSYPGLAGNEQFF	TGTGCCAGCAGTTACCCGGGACTAGCGGGGAATGAGCAGTTCTTC
.	.	TRBJ2-7	TRBV6-6	CASSLSRAGSYEQYF	TGTGCCAGCAGTTTATCCAGGGCCGGGAGCTACGAGCAGTACTTC
.	.	TRBJ1-2	TRBV19	CASSLRAERGYTF	TGTGCCAGTAGTTTAAGAGCGGAAAGGGGCTACACCTTC
.	.	TRBJ1-6	TRBV30	CAWSVWARSYNSPLHF	TGTGCCTGGAGTGTATGGGCACGCTCCTATAATTCACCCCTCCACTTT
.	TRBD1	TRBJ2-3	TRBV18	CASSPRTGGVSDTQYF	TGTGCCAGCTCACCACGGACAGGGGGTGTATCAGATACGCAGTATTTT
.	.	TRBJ2-1	TRBV27	CASSAPMGGANEQFF	TGTGCCAGCAGTGCCCCCATGGGGGGAGCTAATGAGCAGTTCTTC
.	.	TRBJ1-6	TRBV4-3	CASSQVFPIYNSPLHF	TGCGCCAGCAGCCAAGTTTTTCCTATCTATAATTCACCCCTCCACTTT
.	TRBD1	TRBJ1-2	TRBV2	CATRGDRVDYGYTF	TGTGCCACCAGAGGGGACAGGGTCGACTATGGCTACACCTTC
.	TRBD1	TRBJ1-3	TRBV9	CASSVDRGSGNTIYF	TGTGCCAGCAGCGTAGACAGGGGCTCTGGAAACACCATATATTTT
.	TRBD2	TRBJ2-5	TRBV7-8	CASKPGLANQETQYF	TGTGCCAGCAAACCGGGACTAGCGAACCAAGAGACCCAGTACTTC
.	TRBD1	TRBJ1-6	TRBV6-5	CASSYSGQGPSSPLHF	TGTGCCAGCAGTTACAGCGGACAGGGGCCTTCGAGCCCCCTCCACTTT
.	.	TRBJ2-1	TRBV7-9	CASSSSPYNEQFF	TGTGCCAGCAGCTCCTCCCCTTACAATGAGCAGTTCTTC
.	.	TRBJ1-1	TRBV7-9	CASSLAHVRQNTEAFF	TGTGCCAGCAGCTTAGCGCATGTCAGGCAGAACACTGAAGCTTTCTTT
.	.	TRBJ2-4	TRBV6-5	CASSYSTSGRGNIQYF	TGTGCCAGCAGTTACTCGACCTCAGGTCGGGGAAACATTCAGTACTTC
.	.	TRBJ2-1	TRBV7-2	CASSPSVVAGREFF	TGTGCCAGCAGCCCTTCGGTAGTAGCAGGGCGTGAGTTCTTC
.	.	TRBJ2-5	TRBV21-1	CASSTRRGQGQETQYF	TGTGCCAGCAGCACCCGCCGTGGACAGGGGCAAGAGACCCAGTACTTC
once	.	TRBJ1-4	TRBV19	CASSIRGVYVWTNEKLFF	TGTGCCAGTAGTATACGGGGTGTTTATGTCTGGACTAATGAAAAACTGTTTTTT
once	TRBD1	TRBJ2-7	TRBV4-3	CASSQEPTGGFYEQYF	TGCGCCAGCAGCCAAGAGCCGACAGGGGGGTTCTACGAGCAGTACTTC
.	.	TRBJ2-1	TRBV9	CASSWGLQSSYNEQFF	TGTGCCAGCAGCTGGGGACTCCAGAGCTCCTACAATGAGCAGTTCTTC
.	TRBD1	TRBJ2-1	TRBV5-1	CASRPGQGLNLVYNEQFF	TGCGCCAGCAGACCCGGACAGGGGCTTAACCTCGTATACAATGAGCAGTTCTTC
.	TRBD2	TRBJ2-1	TRBV9	CASSPGLAGEQFF	TGTGCCAGCAGCCCAGGGCTAGCGGGTGAGCAGTTCTTC
.	.	TRBJ2-1	TRBV14	CASSQESSGLFYNEQFF	TGTGCCAGCAGCCAAGAATCATCTGGACTTTTCTACAATGAGCAGTTCTTC
.	.	TRBJ1-5	TRBV24-1	CATSDPGVGQPQHF	TGTGCCACCAGTGATCCAGGGGTTGGGCAGCCCCAGCATTTT
once	TRBD2	TRBJ2-3	TRBV9	CASSPSGSAGGLYF	TGTGCCAGCAGCCCCAGCGGATCGGCGGGAGGGCTGTATTTT
.	TRBD1	TRBJ1-2	TRBV19	CASKTGDNYGYTF	TGTGCCAGTAAGACAGGGGATAACTATGGCTACACCTTC
.	TRBD1	TRBJ1-5	TRBV23-1	CASSQVGQGASQPQHF	TGCGCCAGCAGTCAAGTTGGACAGGGGGCGAGTCAGCCCCAGCATTTT
.	.	TRBJ2-5	TRBV18	CASSLSRGLGETQYF	TGTGCCAGCTCATTATCAAGAGGGTTGGGCGAGACCCAGTACTTC
.	TRBD1	TRBJ2-2	TRBV19	CASSIYRGYTGELFF	TGTGCCAGTAGTATTTACAGGGGATACACCGGGGAGCTGTTTTTT